A selection of T cell receptor beta chains follows, all from one sample in a study of metastatic and nonmetastatic thyroid tumors. TCRdb reprocessed the PCR reads using MiXCR. The sample lists under 30,000 clones; less than 25% were seen once. Specimen: blood. These receptors came from a female donor with papillary thyroid cancer or a benign thyroid nodule (not recorded which). Some clones in this sample may be carry-over from other donors' samples. Each CDR3 is given with its conserved first and last residue. The D gene is left open where the match is weak. Rows may omit the clone size; those that give it use once, few, many or a size class.

cdr3_aa,cdr3_nt,clone_size,v_call,j_call,d_call
CASSGGDTGWLEQYF,TGTGCCAGCTCAGGGGGAGACACAGGCTGGTTAGAGCAGTACTTC,-,TRBV18,TRBJ2-7,-
CASTDGLSVSGELFF,TGTGCCAGCACTGACGGACTTAGCGTTTCCGGGGAGCTGTTTTTT,many,TRBV6-1,TRBJ2-2,-
CSVGLGGTDTQYF,TGCAGCGTTGGACTAGGGGGCACAGATACGCAGTATTTT,many,TRBV29-1,TRBJ2-3,-
CASSATSGRAGTGELFF,TGTGCCAGCAGTGCGACTAGCGGGAGGGCTGGCACCGGGGAGCTGTTTTTT,-,TRBV6-1,TRBJ2-2,TRBD2
CASSPGTGGALGGSPLHF,TGTGCCAGCAGCCCTGGGACAGGGGGGGCTTTAGGAGGTTCACCCCTCCACTTT,medium-sized,TRBV28,TRBJ1-6,TRBD1
CASSLEWGYNSPLHF,TGTGCCAGCAGCTTGGAGTGGGGGTATAATTCACCCCTCCACTTT,many,TRBV5-6,TRBJ1-6,-
CASSQGDYSSYNEQFF,TGTGCTAGCAGCCAGGGGGACTACAGCTCCTACAATGAGCAGTTCTTC,many,TRBV7-7,TRBJ2-1,-
CASSLVAGGNYEQYF,TGCGCCAGCAGCTTGGTAGCGGGAGGGAACTACGAGCAGTACTTC,many,TRBV5-1,TRBJ2-7,TRBD2
CASSFPTSGSAGEQFF,TGTGCCAGCAGCTTCCCTACTAGCGGGAGTGCCGGGGAGCAGTTCTTC,-,TRBV11-2,TRBJ2-1,TRBD2
CASSGRLTSSRLLF,TGTGCGAGCAGCGGACGCTTGACGTCTTCACGCCTCCTCTTT,-,TRBV2,TRBJ1-6,-
CASSYSASGRLAYEQYF,TGTGCCAGCAGTTACTCTGCGAGCGGGAGGTTGGCCTACGAGCAGTACTTC,-,TRBV6-5,TRBJ2-7,TRBD2
CASSYYGGSGANVLTF,TGTGCCAGCAGTTACTATGGGGGCTCTGGGGCCAACGTCCTGACTTTC,-,TRBV6-2/TRBV6-3,TRBJ2-6,-
CASRNGQNYGYTF,TGTGCCAGCAGGAACGGACAGAACTATGGCTACACCTTC,many,TRBV27,TRBJ1-2,-
CASSAGGLGNTEAFF,TGTGCCAGCAGTGCAGGGGGCTTAGGGAACACTGAAGCTTTCTTT,few,TRBV6-1,TRBJ1-1,TRBD1
CASSPLPQRLAYEQYF,TGTGCCAGCAGCCCGCTCCCCCAGCGGCTGGCCTACGAGCAGTACTTC,many,TRBV11-1,TRBJ2-7,-
CASRGQGQNVHEQYF,TGTGCCAGCCGAGGACAGGGCCAAAATGTACACGAGCAGTACTTC,many,TRBV7-9,TRBJ2-7,TRBD1